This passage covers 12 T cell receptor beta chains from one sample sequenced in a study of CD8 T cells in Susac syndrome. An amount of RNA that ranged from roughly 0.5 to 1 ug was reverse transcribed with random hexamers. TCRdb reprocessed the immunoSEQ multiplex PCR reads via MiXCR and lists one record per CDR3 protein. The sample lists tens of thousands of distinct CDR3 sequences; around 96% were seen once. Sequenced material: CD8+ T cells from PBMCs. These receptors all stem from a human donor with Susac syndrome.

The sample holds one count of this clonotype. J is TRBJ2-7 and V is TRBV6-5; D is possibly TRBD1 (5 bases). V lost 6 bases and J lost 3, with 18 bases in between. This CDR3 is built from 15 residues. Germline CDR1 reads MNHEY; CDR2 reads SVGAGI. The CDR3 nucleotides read TGTGCCAGCAGCGTATACAGACAGTTTGTCTACGAGCAGTACTTC. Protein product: CASSVYRQFVYEQYF.

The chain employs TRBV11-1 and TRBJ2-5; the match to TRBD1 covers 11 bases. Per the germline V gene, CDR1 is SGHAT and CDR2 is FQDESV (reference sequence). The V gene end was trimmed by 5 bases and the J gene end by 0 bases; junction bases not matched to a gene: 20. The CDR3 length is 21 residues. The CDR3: CASSNAGQGATTNYDQETQYF. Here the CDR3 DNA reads TGTGCCAGCAGCAATGCCGGACAGGGGGCCACCACCAATTACGACCAAGAGACCCAGTACTTC.

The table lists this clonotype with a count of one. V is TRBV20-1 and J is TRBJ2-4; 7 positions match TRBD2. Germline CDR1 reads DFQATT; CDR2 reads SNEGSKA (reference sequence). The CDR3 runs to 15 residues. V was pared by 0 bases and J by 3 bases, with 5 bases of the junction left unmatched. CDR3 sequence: CSARDPRGDKNIQYF. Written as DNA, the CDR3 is TGCAGTGCTAGAGACCCCCGGGGGGACAAAAACATTCAGTACTTC.

CDR3 residues: CASSSFGTPYNEQFF. The DNA for the CDR3 is TGTGCCAGCAGTTCCTTCGGGACACCTTACAATGAGCAGTTCTTC. The chain recombines TRBV6-2 or TRBV6-3 with TRBJ2-1; D is perhaps TRBD1 (6 bases). Per the germline V gene, CDR1 is MNHEY and CDR2 is SVGEGT. The CDR3 runs to 15 residues. Trimming took 4 bases from V and 4 from J, leaving 14 bases between them.

The CDR3: CATSSSGTVRPQHF. CDR3 DNA sequence: TGTGCCACCAGCAGTAGTGGGACAGTTCGGCCCCAGCATTTT. The chain has TRBV15 and TRBJ1-5, with 7 bases identical to TRBD1. There are 14 residues in the CDR3. The V and J ends lost 3 bases and 9 bases, in that order; junction bases with no gene match: 8. Germline CDR1 LNHNV, CDR2 YYDKDF (reference sequence).

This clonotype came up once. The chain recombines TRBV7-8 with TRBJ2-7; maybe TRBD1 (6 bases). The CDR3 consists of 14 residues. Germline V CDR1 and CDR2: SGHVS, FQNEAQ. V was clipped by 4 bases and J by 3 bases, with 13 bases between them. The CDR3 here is CASSSTDSLYEQYF. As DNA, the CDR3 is TGTGCCAGCAGCTCAACGGACAGCCTCTACGAGCAGTACTTC. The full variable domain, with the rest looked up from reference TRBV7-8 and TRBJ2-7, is GAGVSQSPRYKVAKRGQDVALRCDPISGHVSLFWYQQALGQGPEFLTYFQNEAQLDKSGLPSDRFFAERPEGSVSTLKIQRTQQEDSAVYLCASSSTDSLYEQYFGPGTRLTVT.

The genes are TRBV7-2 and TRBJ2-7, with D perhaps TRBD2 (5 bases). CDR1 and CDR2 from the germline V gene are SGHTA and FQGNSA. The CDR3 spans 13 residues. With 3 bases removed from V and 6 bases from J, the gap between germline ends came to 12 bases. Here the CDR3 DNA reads TGTGCCAGCAGCTTCGGAGGCGGCGGCGAGCAGTACTTC. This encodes CASSFGGGGEQYF.

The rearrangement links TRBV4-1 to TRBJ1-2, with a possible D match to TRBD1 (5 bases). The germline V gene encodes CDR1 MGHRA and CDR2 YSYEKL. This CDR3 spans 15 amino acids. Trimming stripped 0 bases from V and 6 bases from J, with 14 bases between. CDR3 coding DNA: TGCGCCAGCAGCCAAGAACGGGAAGGGGCTGATGGCTACACCTTC. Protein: CASSQEREGADGYTF.

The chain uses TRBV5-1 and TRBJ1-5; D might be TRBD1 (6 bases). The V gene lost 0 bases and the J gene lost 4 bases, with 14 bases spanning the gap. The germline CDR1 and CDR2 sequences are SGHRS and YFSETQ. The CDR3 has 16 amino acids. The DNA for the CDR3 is TGCGCCAGCAGCTTGGGGATGGGGGCTGGGAATCAGCCCCAGCATTTT. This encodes CASSLGMGAGNQPQHF.

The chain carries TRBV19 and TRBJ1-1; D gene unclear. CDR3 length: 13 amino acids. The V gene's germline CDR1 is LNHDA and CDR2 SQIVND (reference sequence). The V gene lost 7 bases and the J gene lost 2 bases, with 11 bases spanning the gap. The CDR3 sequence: CASNPDRNTEAFF. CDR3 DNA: TGTGCCAGTAACCCTGACCGTAACACTGAAGCTTTCTTT.

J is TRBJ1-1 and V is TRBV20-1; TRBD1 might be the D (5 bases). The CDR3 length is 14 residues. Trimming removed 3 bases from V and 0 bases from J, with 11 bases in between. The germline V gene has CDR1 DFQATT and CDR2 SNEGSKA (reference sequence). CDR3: CSARGGVMNTEAFF. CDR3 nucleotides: TGCAGTGCTAGGGGGGGAGTCATGAACACTGAAGCTTTCTTT.

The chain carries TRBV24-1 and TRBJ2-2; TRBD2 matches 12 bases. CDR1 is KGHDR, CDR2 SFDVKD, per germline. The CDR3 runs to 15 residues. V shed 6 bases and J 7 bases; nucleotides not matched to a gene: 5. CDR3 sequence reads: CATSLAGGPNGELFF. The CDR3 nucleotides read TGTGCCACCAGTCTAGCGGGGGGGCCGAACGGGGAGCTGTTTTTT.